One sample yielded the 30 T cell receptor beta chains listed below, sequenced in a study of T cells in Graves' hyperthyroidism and ophthalmopathy (dated by TCRdb to the late 2010s). Library generation was performed with multiplex PCR. The run used an Illumina HiSeq 2000. TCR beta CDR3 regions were amplified from RNA transcripts. The TCR CDR3 was subjected to a first round of RT-PCR using the HTBI primer set and the Qiagen OneStep RT-PCR kit. Using fastp at Q25 and MiXCR, TCRdb reprocessed the public reads and kept productive beta chains. Entries are consolidated by CDR3 protein sequence, retaining the most common genes and DNA. The sample has 350,000 or so distinct CDR3 sequences on record, 15% to 20% of them singletons. The ten largest account for around 16% of the sample. Sequencing was done on a sample of blood. The origin of the receptors is a woman aged 40-49 years with Graves' ophthalmopathy.

The gene calls are TRBV6-1 and TRBJ1-2; D is uncertain. Trimming removed 7 bases at V and 8 bases at J, with 20 bases between. Per germline, CDR1 MNHNS and CDR2 SASEGT. The CDR3 covers 14 residues. CDR3 nucleotides: TGTGCCAGCACTAACGTAACCCTCGTTGGAGGCTACACCTTC. This encodes CASTNVTLVGGYTF.

This clonotype showed up many times. The J gene is TRBJ1-1, the V gene TRBV19; 9 positions match TRBD1. The CDR3 runs to 14 residues. The V gene end was trimmed by 6 bases and the J gene end by 5 bases; junction bases not matched to a gene: 7. Germline V gene sequence: CDR1 LNHDA, CDR2 SQIVND (reference sequence). The CDR3 DNA is TGTGCCAGTAGGAAGGGACAGGGAGTTACTGAAGCTTTCTTT. Amino acid sequence: CASRKGQGVTEAFF.

This clonotype was found many times. The chain couples TRBV2 to TRBJ1-1; D is unresolved. The germline gives CDR1 SNHLY, CDR2 FYNNEI. This CDR3 spans 14 amino acids. Trimming stripped 4 bases from V and 1 base from J, with 10 bases between. CDR3 nucleotide sequence: TGTGCCAGCAGTGTATCGGCCCCGAACACTGAAGCTTTCTTT. Amino acid sequence: CASSVSAPNTEAFF.

This clonotype has only a few counts. The J gene is TRBJ2-7, the V gene TRBV28, with 7 bases aligning to TRBD1. V shed 3 bases and J 4 bases; nucleotides not matched to a gene: 6. Germline CDR1 MDHEN, CDR2 SYDVKM. The CDR3 is 14 amino acids. For the CDR3, the DNA is TGTGCCAGCAGTTTCGCAGGGGGAGAGTACGAGCAGTACTTC. The encoded protein is CASSFAGGEYEQYF. The full variable domain, its missing parts supplied by reference TRBV28 and TRBJ2-7, is DVKVTQSSRYLVKRTGEKVFLECVQDMDHENMFWYRQDPGLGLRLIYFSYDVKMKEKGDIPEGYSVSREKKERFSLILESASTNQTSMYLCASSFAGGEYEQYFGPGTRLTVT.

The chain recombines TRBV6-5 with TRBJ1-5, with D uncertain. Germline V CDR1 and CDR2: MNHEY, SVGAGI. There are 16 residues in the CDR3. V gave up 0 bases and J gave up 7 bases, with 16 bases separating them. The CDR3: CASSYSNVGAEQPQHF. The CDR3, as DNA: TGTGCCAGCAGTTACTCGAACGTGGGAGCGGAACAGCCCCAGCATTTT.

In this sample, this clonotype turned up many times. The chain links TRBV20-1 to TRBJ1-1; the D is unclear. Germline V CDR1 and CDR2: DFQATT, SNEGSKA (reference sequence). V lost 6 bases and J lost 0, with 8 bases in between. The CDR3 length is 12 residues. The CDR3 region has the DNA TGCAGTGCCGTCCCAGTGAACACTGAAGCTTTCTTT. Its translation: CSAVPVNTEAFF.

This clonotype appeared many times. The rearrangement links TRBV20-1 to TRBJ1-1; D is undetermined. V was clipped by 8 bases and J by 0 bases, with 10 bases between them. The CDR3 sequence is 12 residues long. Germline V lookup: CDR1 DFQATT, CDR2 SNEGSKA (reference sequence). The CDR3 protein is CSPPGVNTEAFF. DNA of the CDR3: TGCAGTCCACCCGGGGTGAACACTGAAGCTTTCTTT.

This clonotype came up many times. The V call is TRBV4-1, the J call TRBJ2-7; 9 bases agree with TRBD1. The ends lost 6 bases at V and 7 bases at J; junction bases unmatched: 4. The CDR3 consists of 12 residues. Germline CDR1 and CDR2: MGHRA and YSYEKL. CDR3 nucleotides: TGCGCCAGCAGTCGACAGGGGGGTGAGCAGTACTTC. It translates to CASSRQGGEQYF.

This clonotype occurred many times. The chain is built from TRBV28 and TRBJ2-7; unclear D gene. CDR3 size: 15 residues. The germline gives CDR1 MDHEN, CDR2 SYDVKM. Trimming removed 3 bases from V and 5 bases from J, with 17 bases in between. CDR3 residues: CASSLGQVNGNEQYF. Written as DNA, the CDR3 is TGTGCCAGCAGTTTGGGTCAGGTTAACGGCAACGAGCAGTACTTC.

This clonotype was detected many times. This sequence joins TRBV28 and TRBJ1-2, with 7 bases identical to TRBD1. The CDR3 is made up of 15 amino acids. V lost 4 bases and J lost 2; bases outside the gene matches: 7. Germline CDR1 and CDR2: MDHEN and SYDVKM. The CDR3 region is CASSSTGDRNYGYTF. CDR3 sequence (DNA): TGTGCCAGCAGTTCCACAGGGGACCGAAACTATGGCTACACCTTC.

The CDR3 region has the DNA TGTGCCTGGAGCCTTGAATCCTACGAGCAGTACTTC. Translating it yields CAWSLESYEQYF. The chain carries TRBV30 and TRBJ2-7; no clear D. V was trimmed by 3 bases and J by 1 base, leaving 7 bases between them. The germline CDR1 and CDR2 sequences are GTSNPN and SVGIG (reference sequence). This CDR3 has 12 residues. Together with reference TRBV30 and TRBJ2-7, the CDR3 gives the full variable domain: SQTIHQWPATLVQPVGSPLSLECTVEGTSNPNLYWYRQAAGRGLQLLFYSVGIGQISSEVPQNLSASRPQDRQFILSSKKLLLSDSGFYLCAWSLESYEQYFGPGTRLTVT.

This clonotype was found many times. The chain recombines TRBV30 with TRBJ1-1; a weak D match, TRBD1 (5 bases). Germline V CDR1 and CDR2: GTSNPN, SVGIG (reference sequence). Trimming shortened V by 1 base and J by 0 bases, and 18 bases separated the two germline ends. This CDR3 has 17 residues. CDR3 residues: CAWSGGWDGYMNTEAFF. CDR3 DNA: TGTGCCTGGAGTGGGGGGTGGGACGGTTACATGAACACTGAAGCTTTCTTT.

In this sample, this clonotype turned up many times. The chain employs TRBV10-2 and TRBJ2-7; perhaps TRBD2 as D (6 bases). V shed 2 bases and J shed 2 bases, with 10 bases lying between them. Germline assignment: CDR1 WSHSY and CDR2 SAAADI. CDR3 length: 14 amino acids. As DNA, the CDR3 is TGCGCCAGCAGTGAGAGGGGAGGCGCCTACGAGCAGTACTTC. It translates to CASSERGGAYEQYF.

This clonotype appeared many times. This chain links TRBV19 with TRBJ1-2; no clear D. V shed 7 bases and J shed 4 bases, with 7 bases lying between them. The CDR3 length is 11 residues. Germline lookup yields CDR1 LNHDA and CDR2 SQIVND (reference sequence). CDR3 region: CASNGVYGYTF. The DNA of the CDR3 is TGTGCCAGTAATGGAGTCTATGGCTACACCTTC.

This clonotype occurred many times. The rearrangement uses TRBV20-1 and TRBJ2-1, with 10 positions matching TRBD1. The CDR3 is 16 amino acids. The germline CDR1 and CDR2 sequences are DFQATT and SNEGSKA (reference sequence). The ends lost 0 bases at V and 7 bases at J; junction bases unmatched: 9. Here the CDR3 reads CSARDPTGGDFNEQFF. Here the CDR3 DNA reads TGCAGTGCTAGAGACCCGACAGGGGGCGACTTTAATGAGCAGTTCTTC.

In the case of this clonotype: Given a much more abundant clone one base away, this may be a read error. The rearrangement links TRBV7-2 to TRBJ1-3; tentative D call: TRBD1 (6 bases). Germline V lookup: CDR1 SGHTA, CDR2 FQGNSA. V lost 1 base, J lost 3 bases, and 10 bases lay in between. There are 15 residues in the CDR3. CDR3 amino acids: CASSLGTAFGNTIYF. The CDR3 coding sequence is TGTGCCAGCAGCTTAGGGACAGCCTTTGGAAACACCATATATTTT.

In its sample, this clonotype was seen many times. The genes are TRBV7-2 and TRBJ2-5, with 7 bases fitting TRBD1. This CDR3 region has 21 residues. In germline, CDR1 is SGHTA, CDR2 FQGNSA. V shed 4 bases and J 3 bases; nucleotides not matched to a gene: 26. The CDR3 sequence: CASSSDVAQGVLSGAKETQYF. The CDR3 region has the DNA TGTGCCAGCAGCTCCGACGTAGCGCAGGGGGTTTTGAGCGGAGCTAAAGAGACCCAGTACTTC.

This clonotype has a count of ten or more. The CDR3 here is CASSPGLAGVYEQYF. The CDR3 bases are TGTGCCAGCAGCCCTGGACTAGCGGGAGTCTACGAGCAGTACTTC. The gene calls are TRBV7-9 and TRBJ2-7; 13 bases map to TRBD2. CDR1 is SEHNR and CDR2 is FQNEAQ in the germline V gene (reference sequence). Trimming removed 5 bases from V and 3 bases from J; junction bases left unmatched: 4. The length of the CDR3 is 15 residues.

This clonotype was seen many times. The gene calls are TRBV7-8 and TRBJ1-1; D remains unclear. CDR1 is SGHVS and CDR2 is FQNEAQ in the germline V gene. Trimming took off 4 bases at V and 6 bases at J, with 15 bases between the two ends. CDR3 length: 14 residues. The CDR3, as DNA: TGTGCCAGCAGCTGGGTGGGCATAGGCGCTGAAGCTTTCTTT. Translating gives CASSWVGIGAEAFF.

V gene TRBV5-1 combines with J gene TRBJ1-1, with a tentative D call TRBD1 (5 bases). CDR3 length equals 15 residues. Germline V gene sequence: CDR1 SGHRS, CDR2 YFSETQ. Trimming removed 0 bases from V and 5 bases from J, with 14 bases in between. For the CDR3, the DNA is TGCGCCAGCAGCTTGGAGCGGCAGGGAGGGACTGAAGCTTTCTTT. Translated, it gives CASSLERQGGTEAFF.

The DNA of the CDR3 is TGTGCCAGCAGTTTCGGCAGGGACAACGAGCAGTACTTC. It translates to CASSFGRDNEQYF. V usage is TRBV12-3 or TRBV12-4 and J usage is TRBJ2-7; perhaps TRBD1 as D (6 bases). This CDR3 has 13 residues. Trimming removed 3 bases at V and 5 bases at J, with 11 bases between.

This clonotype appeared many times. V gene TRBV20-1 combines with J gene TRBJ2-5; unclear D gene. V lost 0 bases, J lost 5 bases, and 1 base lay in between. Germline assignment: CDR1 DFQATT and CDR2 SNEGSKA (reference sequence). The CDR3 length is 10 residues. The CDR3 DNA is TGCAGTGCTAGAGAGGAGACCCAGTACTTC. It specifies CSAREETQYF.

This clonotype was observed many times. The V call is TRBV12-5, the J call TRBJ1-2; D is ambiguous. The CDR3 sequence is 13 residues long. Germline V gives CDR1 LGHNT, CDR2 FRNRAP. Trimming pared 6 bases from V and 1 base from J, leaving 9 bases between. CDR3 in amino acids: CASGGTVNYGYTF. The DNA for the CDR3 is TGTGCTAGTGGGGGAACAGTTAACTATGGCTACACCTTC.

This clonotype was detected ten times or more. The chain carries TRBV29-1 and TRBJ2-6; tentative D call: TRBD2 (6 bases). The germline gives CDR1 SQVTM, CDR2 ANQGSEA. There are 18 residues in the CDR3. V lost 5 bases, J lost 1 base, and 21 bases lay in between. CDR3 protein: CSVKQEGSPWSGANVLTF. In nucleotides, the CDR3 is TGCAGCGTTAAACAGGAGGGAAGCCCTTGGTCTGGGGCCAACGTCCTGACTTTC. Looking up the rest from reference TRBV29-1 and TRBJ2-6 gives the full variable domain: SAVISQKPSRDICQRGTSLTIQCQVDSQVTMMFWYRQQPGQSLTLIATANQGSEATYESGFVIDKFPISRPNLTFSTLTVSNMSPEDSSIYLCSVKQEGSPWSGANVLTFGAGSRLTVL.

This clonotype was counted between two and nine times. The V gene is TRBV29-1, the J gene TRBJ2-7; 9 bases map to TRBD2. Trimming removed 5 bases from V and 3 bases from J; junction bases left unmatched: 2. In germline, CDR1 is SQVTM, CDR2 ANQGSEA. The CDR3 has 12 residues. CDR3 sequence: CSVSTSGYEQYF. CDR3 sequence (DNA): TGCAGCGTTTCGACTAGCGGCTACGAGCAGTACTTC.

This clonotype has ten or more counts. The gene calls are TRBV20-1 and TRBJ1-1; possibly TRBD1 for D (6 bases). Germline V gene lookup returns CDR1 DFQATT and CDR2 SNEGSKA (reference sequence). Trimming stripped 5 bases from V and 5 bases from J, with 15 bases between. The CDR3 runs to 13 residues. Here the CDR3 reads CSADRTERTEAFF. The CDR3 nucleotides are TGCAGTGCTGACCGGACAGAACGAACTGAAGCTTTCTTT.

This clonotype was picked up a small number of times. This chain uses TRBV2 with TRBJ1-4; D may be TRBD1 (5 bases). Looked up from germline, CDR1 is SNHLY and CDR2 is FYNNEI. This CDR3 has 13 amino acids. V dropped 4 bases and J dropped 4 bases, with 7 bases sitting between them. CDR3: CASSGGGNEKLFF. DNA for the CDR3: TGTGCCAGCAGTGGGGGGGGTAATGAAAAACTGTTTTTT.

In its sample, this clonotype was seen many times. The rearrangement uses TRBV6-4 and TRBJ1-5; D might be TRBD1 (5 bases). CDR3 size: 16 residues. V was pared by 0 bases and J by 4 bases, with 13 bases between. In germline, CDR1 is MRHNA, CDR2 SNTAGT. As DNA, the CDR3 is TGTGCCAGCAGTGACTCTGGGTACAGGACTAATCAGCCCCAGCATTTT. Translation: CASSDSGYRTNQPQHF.

The table lists this clonotype with many counts. In DNA, the CDR3 is TGTGCCAGCAGCTTAATGGGGTCTCCATACGAGCAGTACTTC. It translates to CASSLMGSPYEQYF. J is TRBJ2-7 and V is TRBV11-2; D not resolved. The CDR3 runs to 14 residues. Per the germline V gene, CDR1 is SGHAT and CDR2 is FQNNGV. With 2 bases removed from V and 4 bases from J, the gap between germline ends came to 12 bases. The full variable domain, completed using reference TRBV11-2 and TRBJ2-7, is EAGVAQSPRYKIIEKRQSVAFWCNPISGHATLYWYQQILGQGPKLLIQFQNNGVVDDSQLPKDRFSAERLKGVDSTLKIQPAKLEDSAVYLCASSLMGSPYEQYFGPGTRLTVT.

This clonotype was seen repeatedly, ten times or more. The V gene is TRBV14, the J gene TRBJ2-5; D is ambiguous. The CDR3 loop spans 17 amino acids. Trimming cost V 1 base and J 2 bases, with 17 bases left between them. Per germline, CDR1 SGHDN and CDR2 FVKESK. CDR3 nucleotides: TGTGCCAGCAGCCAAGTGGGTATTCGGACCTTACAAGAGACCCAGTACTTC. It codes for CASSQVGIRTLQETQYF.